The 21 T cell receptor beta chains reported below all come from one sample, sequenced in a study of blood T cell repertoires in COVID-19. TCRdb keeps only in-frame clones here, not all; method: immunoSEQ multiplex PCR. The sample consists of about 130,000 clones, just under 85% of them appearing once. Sequenced: PBMCs or T cells enriched from blood (not recorded which). The receptors shown here come from a man aged 45-60 years who had recovered from COVID-19.

V gene TRBV18 combines with J gene TRBJ2-1, with D possibly matching TRBD2 (7 bases). CDR3 length: 15 residues. Germline-derived CDR1 and CDR2 are KGHSH and LQKENI. V shed 3 bases and J shed 10 bases, with 19 bases lying between them. This chain's CDR3 is CASSPAGHPGGEQFF. Here the CDR3 DNA reads TGTGCCAGCTCACCCGCGGGTCACCCGGGGGGCGAGCAGTTCTTC. Full variable domain (remainder filled in from reference TRBV18 and TRBJ2-1): NAGVMQNPRHLVRRRGQEARLRCSPMKGHSHVYWYRQLPEEGLKFMVYLQKENIIDESGMPKERFSAEFPKEGPSILRIQQVVRGDSAAYFCASSPAGHPGGEQFFGPGTRLTVL.

The V call is TRBV7-2, the J call TRBJ2-5, with 9 bases identical to TRBD2. Trimming took 1 base from V and 7 from J; bases not matched to a gene: 7. Germline CDR1 SGHTA, CDR2 FQGNSA. The CDR3 loop spans 15 amino acids. The DNA of the CDR3 is TGTGCCAGCAGCTTAGGGGGTAGCGGGGGTGGGACCCAGTACTTC. Its protein product is CASSLGGSGGGTQYF.

This clone appeared a few times. The chain combines TRBV7-3 with TRBJ1-2; no clear D gene. Germline V gene sequence: CDR1 SGHTA, CDR2 FQGTGA. Trimming removed 2 bases at V and 5 bases at J, with 12 bases between. The CDR3 extends over 14 amino acids. The CDR3: CASSLVFGPYGYTF. As DNA, the CDR3 is TGTGCCAGCAGCTTAGTCTTTGGGCCATATGGCTACACCTTC.

V is TRBV27 and J is TRBJ2-7; the D gene is possibly TRBD1 (5 bases). The CDR3 runs 16 residues. The V and J ends lost 5 bases and 3 bases respectively, with 20 bases between them. Germline loops: CDR1 MNHEY, CDR2 SMNVEV (reference sequence). Here the CDR3 reads CASSPLSRDSHYEQYF. The CDR3 DNA sequence: TGTGCCAGCAGTCCTTTATCTAGAGACAGCCACTACGAGCAGTACTTC.

J is TRBJ2-3 and V is TRBV4-1; 9 bases are a match to TRBD2. Looked up from germline, CDR1 is MGHRA and CDR2 is YSYEKL. This CDR3 is 17 amino acids long. Losses at the gene ends were 0 bases for V and 3 bases for J; bases not matched to a gene: 7. The CDR3 DNA reads as TGCGCCAGCAGCCAAGACGGGGCGGGGGGGCCGACAGATACGCAGTATTTT. Its translation: CASSQDGAGGPTDTQYF.

The chain couples TRBV9 to TRBJ1-1, with 8 bases aligning to TRBD1. CDR1 and CDR2 (germline): SGDLS, YYNGEE. Trimming took 3 bases from V and 7 from J; bases not matched to a gene: 8. The CDR3 sequence is 14 residues long. The CDR3 loop is CASSARRGPGEAFF. CDR3 in DNA: TGTGCCAGCAGCGCCCGCAGGGGGCCGGGTGAAGCTTTCTTT.

This clone was detected once. The V call is TRBV19, the J call TRBJ2-5; 10 bases align to TRBD2. Per the germline V gene, CDR1 is LNHDA and CDR2 is SQIVND (reference sequence). J lost 4 bases, V lost 8 bases, and 7 bases had no gene match. The CDR3 consists of 14 residues. Written as DNA, the CDR3 is TGTGCCAGTTGTCCTAGCGGGGGACCAGAGACCCAGTACTTC. Amino acids: CASCPSGGPETQYF.

The J gene is TRBJ2-6, the V gene TRBV7-8; D ambiguous. Trimming took 3 bases from V and 3 from J, leaving 3 bases between them. Germline values: CDR1 SGHVS, CDR2 FQNEAQ. This CDR3 has 13 residues. The CDR3 coding sequence is TGTGCCAGCAGCTTTAATGGGGCCAACGTCCTGACTTTC. Amino acid sequence: CASSFNGANVLTF.

The chain is built from TRBV11-3 and TRBJ1-1; 8 bases agree with TRBD1. The germline V gene encodes CDR1 SGHNT and CDR2 YENEEA. V trimming: 5 bases; J trimming: 8 bases; junction bases outside the gene matches: 10. The CDR3 runs to 14 residues. CDR3 sequence reads: CASSPGQGSVEAFF. CDR3 nucleotides: TGTGCCAGCAGCCCCGGACAGGGCAGCGTGGAAGCTTTCTTT. The full variable domain, its missing parts supplied by reference TRBV11-3 and TRBJ1-1, is EAGVVQSPRYKIIEKKQPVAFWCNPISGHNTLYWYLQNLGQGPELLIRYENEEAVDDSQLPKDRFSAERLKGVDSTLKIQPAELGDSAVYLCASSPGQGSVEAFFGQGTRLTVV.

The chain combines TRBV12-5 with TRBJ1-1; the D gene is possibly TRBD1 (6 bases). There are 16 residues in the CDR3. The V end lost 0 bases, the J end lost 3 bases, and 14 bases lay between the germline ends. Germline CDR1 reads LGHNT; CDR2 reads FRNRAP. Here the CDR3 reads CASGLVWEGGHTEAFF. CDR3 DNA: TGTGCTAGTGGTTTGGTATGGGAGGGGGGACACACTGAAGCTTTCTTT.

The chain couples TRBV11-3 to TRBJ2-2, with a tentative D call TRBD2 (5 bases). Trimming took 1 base from V and 5 from J, leaving 11 bases between them. This CDR3 is 15 amino acids long. The V gene's germline CDR1 is SGHNT and CDR2 YENEEA. CDR3 in amino acids: CASSLGTRRTGELFF. The DNA for the CDR3 is TGTGCCAGCAGCTTAGGGACTCGGAGGACCGGGGAGCTGTTTTTT.

This clone has only one observation. This CDR3 reads CASSTLAGENEQFF. The CDR3 DNA sequence: TGTGCCAGCAGCACCCTAGCGGGAGAGAATGAGCAGTTCTTC. The chain couples TRBV7-3 to TRBJ2-1, with 10 bases aligning to TRBD2. The germline V gene has CDR1 SGHTA and CDR2 FQGTGA. The CDR3 has 14 amino acids. J gave up 7 bases and V 5 bases, and 5 bases lay outside the gene matches.

The genes are TRBV5-1 and TRBJ1-1, with D possibly matching TRBD1 (6 bases). The CDR3 extends over 12 amino acids. Trimming pared 2 bases from V and 7 bases from J, leaving 9 bases between. Germline V gene data show CDR1 as SGHRS and CDR2 as YFSETQ. The CDR3 region is CASSFVGGEAFF. The CDR3 DNA reads TGCGCCAGCAGCTTTGTAGGGGGTGAAGCTTTCTTT.

J is TRBJ2-1 and V is TRBV7-9, with D perhaps matching TRBD1 (6 bases). Trimming removed 5 bases from V and 0 bases from J, with 11 bases in between. CDR1 is SEHNR and CDR2 is FQNEAQ in the germline V gene (reference sequence). The CDR3 length is 15 residues. Here the CDR3 reads CASSNQGGSYNEQFF. DNA for the CDR3: TGTGCCAGCAGCAACCAAGGGGGCTCCTACAATGAGCAGTTCTTC.

The gene calls are TRBV18 and TRBJ1-2; TRBD1 aligns across 7 bases. After removal of 3 bases from V and 5 bases from J, the junction contained 12 bases not matched to a gene. The germline V gene encodes CDR1 KGHSH and CDR2 LQKENI. CDR3 size: 16 residues. The CDR3 sequence is CASSPAGGGEGYGYTF. CDR3 in DNA: TGTGCCAGCTCACCTGCGGGAGGGGGCGAAGGGTATGGCTACACCTTC.

The rearrangement uses TRBV19 and TRBJ2-5; 9 bases are a match to TRBD2. The CDR3 has 16 residues. CDR1 is LNHDA and CDR2 is SQIVND in the germline V gene (reference sequence). V trimming: 4 bases; J trimming: 2 bases; junction bases outside the gene matches: 8. In DNA form, the CDR3 reads TGTGCCAGTAGTACCCTTCTAGCGGGGAGACAAGAGACCCAGTACTTC. Protein product: CASSTLLAGRQETQYF.

The gene calls are TRBV11-2 and TRBJ2-7; possibly TRBD1 for D (8 bases). Germline CDR1 SGHAT, CDR2 FQNNGV. V was pared by 5 bases and J by 2 bases, with 25 bases between. The CDR3 loop spans 18 amino acids. CDR3 nucleotides: TGTGCCAGCAGCATGAGGACAGGGTGGGGGGGGCCCACCTACGAGCAGTACTTC. It specifies CASSMRTGWGGPTYEQYF.

The chain uses TRBV7-2 and TRBJ1-3; a weak D match, TRBD1 (5 bases). Germline V lookup: CDR1 SGHTA, CDR2 FQGNSA. V was clipped by 0 bases and J by 2 bases, with 11 bases between them. This CDR3 comprises 16 residues. CDR3 region: CASSLARGGTGNTIYF. The CDR3 DNA reads TGTGCCAGCAGCTTAGCGCGGGGGGGGACTGGAAACACCATATATTTT.

The J gene is TRBJ1-1, the V gene TRBV5-6; D is possibly TRBD1 (5 bases). CDR3 size: 16 residues. Trimming took 0 bases from V and 1 from J, leaving 13 bases between them. Per germline, CDR1 SGHDT and CDR2 YYEEEE. CDR3 coding DNA: TGTGCCAGCAGCTTGGCCGCAGGGTCTCCGAACACTGAAGCTTTCTTT. It codes for CASSLAAGSPNTEAFF. The entire variable domain, with the rest obtained from reference TRBV5-6 and TRBJ1-1, is as follows: DAGVTQSPTHLIKTRGQQVTLRCSPKSGHDTVSWYQQALGQGPQFIFQYYEEEERQRGNFPDRFSGHQFPNYSSELNVNALLLGDSALYLCASSLAAGSPNTEAFFGQGTRLTVV.

The chain uses TRBV2 and TRBJ2-5; weak D call: TRBD1 (5 bases). The CDR3 runs 13 residues. CDR1 and CDR2 (germline): SNHLY, FYNNEI. V lost 4 bases and J lost 2, with 8 bases in between. CDR3 residues: CASSVGLQETQYF. The CDR3, as DNA: TGTGCCAGCAGTGTGGGGCTACAAGAGACCCAGTACTTC.

The V and J genes are TRBV18 and TRBJ2-5, with D tentatively TRBD1 (6 bases). The CDR3 is made up of 15 amino acids. V was clipped by 3 bases and J by 4 bases, with 15 bases between them. Germline CDR1 is KGHSH and CDR2 is LQKENI. The CDR3 region has the DNA TGTGCCAGCTCACCTCCGTCCTTACAGGGAGAGACCCAGTACTTC. This translates into CASSPPSLQGETQYF.